Listed here are 21 T cell receptor beta chains from one sample, sequenced in a study of T cell changes during pregnancy in multiple sclerosis. Method: immunoSEQ multiplex PCR; TCRdb's copy keeps in-frame clones and lacks some. The data hold under 65,000 clones, with about 94% observed a single time. Sequencing was performed on CD8+ T cells from peripheral blood mononuclear cells, taken in the third trimester of pregnancy. The receptors stem from a female donor with multiple sclerosis, enrolled in a pregnancy study.

Written as DNA, the CDR3 is TGTGCCAGCAGCCCGGACTTGCACGAGCAGTACTTC. Protein sequence: CASSPDLHEQYF. J is TRBJ2-7 and V is TRBV11-2; weak D call: TRBD2 (5 bases). Trimming shortened V by 5 bases and J by 5 bases, and 10 bases separated the two germline ends. Germline V CDR1 and CDR2: SGHAT, FQNNGV. The CDR3 runs to 12 residues.

J is TRBJ2-7 and V is TRBV7-2, with 7 bases aligning to TRBD1. Trimming cost V 4 bases and J 3 bases; bases outside gene matches: 12. Germline V CDR1 and CDR2: SGHTA, FQGNSA. The CDR3 sequence is 16 residues long. The CDR3 coding sequence is TGTGCCAGCAGCTCCAGAGGCCAGACAGGGAACTACGAGCAGTACTTC. Translation gives CASSSRGQTGNYEQYF. Variable domain in full (rest from reference TRBV7-2 and TRBJ2-7): GAGVSQSPSNKVTEKGKDVELRCDPISGHTALYWYRQSLGQGLEFLIYFQGNSAPDKSGLPSDRFSAERTGGSVSTLTIQRTQQEDSAVYLCASSSRGQTGNYEQYFGPGTRLTVT.

This sequence joins TRBV5-5 and TRBJ2-5, with a possible D match to TRBD1 (6 bases). Trimming removed 3 bases from V and 0 bases from J, with 18 bases in between. The CDR3 spans 17 residues. Germline V gene data show CDR1 as SGHKS and CDR2 as YYEKEE (reference sequence). CDR3 nucleotides: TGTGCCAGCAGCTCTCAGGCGGTGGGACATAACCAAGAGACCCAGTACTTC. Protein sequence: CASSSQAVGHNQETQYF.

This chain connects TRBV19 to TRBJ1-5, with 8 positions matching TRBD1. The CDR3 has 13 residues. Trimming cost V 10 bases and J 5 bases; bases outside gene matches: 7. In germline, CDR1 is LNHDA, CDR2 SQIVND (reference sequence). CDR3 sequence (DNA): TGTGCCACCACCCAGGGGGCTTATCAGCCCCAGCATTTT. This codes for CATTQGAYQPQHF. Variable domain in full (rest from reference TRBV19 and TRBJ1-5): DGGITQSPKYLFRKEGQNVTLSCEQNLNHDAMYWYRQDPGQGLRLIYYSQIVNDFQKGDIAEGYSVSREKKESFPLTVTSAQKNPTAFYLCATTQGAYQPQHFGDGTRLSIL.

This clone came up many times. This chain uses TRBV6-1 with TRBJ2-3; TRBD2 matches at 7 bases. The CDR3 is 15 amino acids. Germline assignment: CDR1 MNHNS and CDR2 SASEGT. V lost 0 bases, J lost 0 bases, and 0 bases stayed unmatched. The CDR3 DNA follows: TGTGCCAGCAGTGAAGCTAGCGGGAGCACAGATACGCAGTATTTT. Translating gives CASSEASGSTDTQYF.

This chain connects TRBV9 to TRBJ2-7, with 7 bases matching TRBD1. J was trimmed by 6 bases and V by 5 bases; bases with no gene match: 5. The CDR3 is 12 amino acids. The germline gives CDR1 SGDLS, CDR2 YYNGEE. The CDR3 loop is CASSRNRGEQYF. CDR3 DNA sequence: TGTGCCAGCAGTCGGAACAGGGGCGAGCAGTACTTC.

The CDR3 bases are TGTGCCAGCAGCTTAGGTCTAGCCTCCTACAATGAGCAGTTCTTC. Translation gives CASSLGLASYNEQFF. The rearrangement links TRBV7-2 to TRBJ2-1, with TRBD2 as a possible D gene (5 bases). This CDR3 has 15 amino acids. Germline V gene data show CDR1 as SGHTA and CDR2 as FQGNSA. V was pared by 1 base and J by 0 bases, with 7 bases between.

The V call is TRBV5-1, the J call TRBJ2-5; 9 positions agree with TRBD2. CDR3 length: 16 residues. V trimming: 0 bases; J trimming: 1 base; junction bases outside the gene matches: 4. The V gene's germline CDR1 is SGHRS and CDR2 YFSETQ. This chain's CDR3 is CASSLAGLALQETQYF. As DNA, the CDR3 is TGCGCCAGCAGCTTGGCCGGACTAGCGCTCCAAGAGACCCAGTACTTC.

V usage is TRBV5-1 and J usage is TRBJ1-4; no reliable D call. Trimming pared 4 bases from V and 8 bases from J, leaving 15 bases between. There are 14 residues in the CDR3. Germline lookup yields CDR1 SGHRS and CDR2 YFSETQ. CDR3 DNA: TGCGCCAGCAGCCTACAGCCCTCTGGCGAAAAACTGTTTTTT. Its protein is CASSLQPSGEKLFF.

The V and J genes are TRBV6-1 and TRBJ2-3; 7 bases match TRBD2. V gave up 6 bases and J gave up 5 bases; unmatched junction bases: 11. This CDR3 has 15 residues. CDR1 MNHNS and CDR2 SASEGT come from the germline V gene. The CDR3 nucleotides are TGTGCCAGCAGCTCATGGGGGGGAATGGGAGATACGCAGTATTTT. Translating gives CASSSWGGMGDTQYF.

The genes are TRBV9 and TRBJ2-7; D is possibly TRBD2 (5 bases). V dropped 2 bases and J dropped 2 bases, with 17 bases sitting between them. CDR3 length: 16 residues. Germline V CDR1 and CDR2: SGDLS, YYNGEE. CDR3 sequence (DNA): TGTGCCAGCAGCGTCGGGGTTGGCGGAGGTACCTACGAGCAGTACTTC. It is translated as CASSVGVGGGTYEQYF. The whole variable domain, filled in from reference TRBV9 and TRBJ2-7, reads DSGVTQTPKHLITATGQRVTLRCSPRSGDLSVYWYQQSLDQGLQFLIQYYNGEERAKGNILERFSAQQFPDLHSELNLSSLELGDSALYFCASSVGVGGGTYEQYFGPGTRLTVT.

The chain has TRBV27 and TRBJ1-1; 9 positions match TRBD1. The J segment lost 7 bases and the V segment lost 5 bases, leaving 11 bases of the junction unmatched. The CDR3 extends over 15 amino acids. Germline values: CDR1 MNHEY, CDR2 SMNVEV (reference sequence). The CDR3 is CASSPDGTGRSEAFF. CDR3 nucleotide sequence: TGTGCCAGCAGTCCAGACGGGACAGGGAGGAGTGAAGCTTTCTTT.

The rearrangement joins TRBV13 to TRBJ1-1; a possible D gene is TRBD1 (5 bases). The germline V gene encodes CDR1 PRHDT and CDR2 FYEKMQ (reference sequence). The CDR3 consists of 16 residues. The V gene lost 2 bases and the J gene lost 6 bases, with 19 bases spanning the gap. CDR3 nucleotide sequence: TGTGCCAGCAGCTTAAGGGGCCCGGGGGATTACGCTGAAGCTTTCTTT. It encodes CASSLRGPGDYAEAFF. Full variable domain (rest looked up from reference TRBV13 and TRBJ1-1): AAGVIQSPRHLIKEKRETATLKCYPIPRHDTVYWYQQGPGQDPQFLISFYEKMQSDKGSIPDRFSAQQFSDYHSELNMSSLELGDSALYFCASSLRGPGDYAEAFFGQGTRLTVV.

The chain combines TRBV28 with TRBJ2-3; the match to TRBD2 covers 9 bases. Germline V gene data show CDR1 as MDHEN and CDR2 as SYDVKM. The CDR3 length is 16 residues. The V and J ends lost 8 bases and 7 bases, in that order; junction bases with no gene match: 16. The CDR3: CASLTPTSGGGNTQYF. The DNA of the CDR3 is TGTGCCAGCCTTACTCCGACTAGCGGAGGGGGAAATACGCAGTATTTT.

The chain has TRBV7-6 and TRBJ2-3; the match to TRBD2 covers 7 bases. Germline-derived CDR1 and CDR2 are SGHVS and FNYEAQ. The junction had 12 bases not matched to a gene; V was cut back by 1 base and J by 2 bases. The CDR3 totals 18 residues. DNA for the CDR3: TGTGCCAGCAGCTTAGTTCCCGTGGGCGGGAGTAACACAGATACGCAGTATTTT. Translating gives CASSLVPVGGSNTDTQYF.

The V and J genes are TRBV11-2 and TRBJ2-7, with TRBD2 as a possible D gene (5 bases). CDR1 SGHAT and CDR2 FQNNGV come from the germline V gene. With 5 bases removed from V and 2 bases from J, the gap between germline ends came to 13 bases. The CDR3 spans 14 residues. The CDR3 reads CASSPRAATYEQYF. CDR3 nucleotides: TGTGCCAGCAGCCCGCGGGCGGCCACCTACGAGCAGTACTTC.

The chain joins TRBV29-1 to TRBJ1-2; D is undetermined. V gave up 3 bases and J gave up 4 bases, with 15 bases separating them. The germline gives CDR1 SQVTM, CDR2 ANQGSEA. The CDR3 consists of 14 residues. CDR3 coding DNA: TGCAGCGTTGACTTGCAAGAGGGTAGCTATGGCTACACCTTC. Its protein product is CSVDLQEGSYGYTF.

This clone was observed a few times. The J gene is TRBJ1-5, the V gene TRBV6-1, with D unresolved. The length of the CDR3 is 15 residues. Germline V gives CDR1 MNHNS, CDR2 SASEGT. The V end lost 3 bases, the J end lost 6 bases, and 15 bases lay between the germline ends. The CDR3 loop reads CASSESRGTGQPQHF. The CDR3 DNA is TGTGCCAGCAGTGAGTCCCGGGGAACCGGTCAGCCCCAGCATTTT.

This clone was detected a few times. The chain is built from TRBV7-9 and TRBJ1-1; the match to TRBD1 covers 7 bases. With 2 bases clipped from V and 6 bases from J, the junction kept 3 bases outside the gene matches. The germline CDR1 and CDR2 sequences are SEHNR and FQNEAQ (reference sequence). CDR3 length equals 13 residues. CDR3: CASSLIQGAEAFF. The CDR3 nucleotides read TGTGCCAGCAGCTTAATCCAGGGGGCTGAAGCTTTCTTT.

The chain is built from TRBV6-5 and TRBJ2-3, with D possibly being TRBD1 (6 bases). From germline, CDR1 is MNHEY and CDR2 SVGAGI. This CDR3 is 10 amino acids long. For the CDR3, the DNA is TGTCCACAGGGTTTTGATACGCAGTATTTT. This gives the protein CPQGFDTQYF.

The CDR3 coding sequence is TGTGCCAGCAGCCCGACTTCTAGTGGACAGTACGAGCAGTACTTC. It yields the protein CASSPTSSGQYEQYF. The chain joins TRBV4-2 to TRBJ2-7; D might be TRBD1 (6 bases). CDR3 size: 15 residues. CDR1 is LGHNA, CDR2 YNFKEQ, per germline. The ends were cut back, 4 bases at V and 4 bases at J, with 17 bases in the middle.